This T cell receptor (beta chain) appears in the sequencing data of a study of OX40 agonist ivuxolimab in advanced cancers. Study in general: The patients' treatment was ivuxolimab, an agonistic anti-OX40 (CD134) antibody. Patients treated during dose escalation were battling hepatocellular carcinoma, melanoma, renal cell or head and neck cancer.

V shed 4 bases and J shed 1 base, with 16 bases lying between them. The germline V gene encodes CDR1 SGHDN and CDR2 FVKESK. The CDR3 loop spans 16 amino acids. Assay: immunoSEQ multiplex PCR; the TCRdb copy retains only in-frame clones and omits some. Of 61,000 or so clones listed, roughly nine tenths are singletons. Sequenced material: CD4+ or CD8+ T cells sorted from blood, taken in a trial of the OX40 agonist ivuxolimab. The TCR sequence derives from an adult with an advanced solid tumor such as melanoma, head and neck, liver or kidney cancer. This chain joins TRBV14 and TRBJ1-1; TRBD1 might be the D (6 bases). As DNA, the CDR3 is TGTGCCAGCAGCCCTATAAGGGGGGACCCGAACACTGAAGCTTTCTTT. Its translation is CASSPIRGDPNTEAFF. The entire variable domain, with the rest obtained from reference TRBV14 and TRBJ1-1, is as follows: EAGVTQFPSHSVIEKGQTVTLRCDPISGHDNLYWYRRVMGKEIKFLLHFVKESKQDESGMPNNRFLAERTGGTYSTLKVQPAELEDSGVYFCASSPIRGDPNTEAFFGQGTRLTVV.